The 32 T cell receptor beta chains listed next were all sequenced from one sample in a study of shared clonotypes between healthy human individuals. Profiled with immunoSEQ multiplex PCR; TCRdb holds only in-frame clones, not every one. The sample shows fewer than 600,000 clones, roughly 77% of them seen only once. The sequenced sample was PBMCs. The source of these receptors is a woman between 35 and 50 years old in good health. Some clones in this sample may be carry-over from other donors' samples.

With regard to this clone: Mismatch with germline at one junction end may stem from a read error. The chain carries TRBV4-2 and TRBJ2-1; D is possibly TRBD2 (5 bases). CDR3 length: 12 amino acids. CDR1 is LGHNA, CDR2 YNFKEQ, per germline. DNA of the CDR3: TGTGCCAGCAGCCAAGATGGGTGGGAGAACGTCTTC. Protein product: CASSQDGWENVF.

The chain recombines TRBV28 with TRBJ1-5, with TRBD1 matching over 9 bases. Germline assignment: CDR1 MDHEN and CDR2 SYDVKM. This CDR3 spans 15 amino acids. V was clipped by 2 bases and J by 9 bases; unmatched bases: 8. The CDR3 nucleotides read TGTGCCAGCAGTTTAGGACAGGGGACAGCTGGGCCCCAGCATTTT. Amino acid sequence: CASSLGQGTAGPQHF.

The genes are TRBV14 and TRBJ2-3; no firm D call. There are 17 residues in the CDR3. Trimming cost V 0 bases and J 4 bases, with 17 bases left between them. Germline CDR1 SGHDN, CDR2 FVKESK. The CDR3, as DNA: TGTGCCAGCAGCCAAGACCCTCGAGGTTTGGATGCAGATACGCAGTATTTT. Translating gives CASSQDPRGLDADTQYF.

The chain joins TRBV6-6 to TRBJ1-2; TRBD1 matches 7 bases. CDR1 is MNHNY and CDR2 is SVGAGI in the germline V gene (reference sequence). This CDR3 is built from 16 residues. V shed 7 bases and J 1 base; nucleotides not matched to a gene: 12. In DNA form, the CDR3 reads TGTGCCAGCACCGACCCCCACAGGGGCATTAACTATGGCTACACCTTC. It encodes CASTDPHRGINYGYTF.

The chain couples TRBV9 to TRBJ1-2, with 7 nucleotides matching TRBD1. The CDR3 covers 15 residues. CDR1 is SGDLS, CDR2 YYNGEE, per germline. Germline trimming cut 0 bases from V and 5 bases from J; bases unmatched to any gene: 7. CDR3 bases: TGTGCCAGCAGCGTAGCAGGACAGGACGCTTATGGCTACACCTTC. Encoded protein: CASSVAGQDAYGYTF.

The chain carries TRBV6-1 and TRBJ2-7, with 13 bases matching TRBD2. Germline CDR1 reads MNHNS; CDR2 reads SASEGT. The length of the CDR3 is 15 residues. J lost 2 bases, V lost 6 bases, and 4 bases had no gene match. The CDR3 is CASRTGLAGAYEQYF. Written as DNA, the CDR3 is TGTGCCAGCAGGACTGGACTAGCGGGAGCCTACGAGCAGTACTTC.

The chain has TRBV11-2 and TRBJ2-1, with TRBD2 matching over 11 bases. The CDR3 totals 15 residues. CDR1 and CDR2 from the germline V gene are SGHAT and FQNNGV. The junction had 3 bases not matched to a gene; V was cut back by 0 bases and J by 8 bases. The chain's CDR3 is CASSLDSGRAYEQFF. DNA for the CDR3: TGTGCCAGCAGCTTAGATAGCGGGAGGGCGTATGAGCAGTTCTTC.

The rearrangement uses TRBV7-7 and TRBJ2-1; TRBD2 aligns across 7 bases. Germline V gene data show CDR1 as SSHAT and CDR2 as FNYEAQ (reference sequence). The V and J ends lost 1 base and 3 bases, in that order; junction bases with no gene match: 3. The CDR3 is made up of 15 amino acids. The CDR3 DNA reads as TGTGCCAGCAGCTTAGGCGCGGGAGACTACAATGAGCAGTTCTTC. Translation: CASSLGAGDYNEQFF.

A few counts support this clone. The chain recombines TRBV29-1 with TRBJ2-1; D is unresolved. This CDR3 comprises 14 residues. V lost 4 bases, J lost 0 bases, and 10 bases lay in between. In germline, CDR1 is SQVTM, CDR2 ANQGSEA. The CDR3 coding sequence is TGCAGCGTTGCGGATCTCAGCTCCTACAATGAGCAGTTCTTC. Translation: CSVADLSSYNEQFF.

J is TRBJ1-2 and V is TRBV7-6; no firm D call. Germline values: CDR1 SGHVS, CDR2 FNYEAQ. The CDR3 runs to 13 residues. V lost 1 base to trimming and J lost 3 bases, with 6 bases between them. The chain's CDR3 is CASSLGAYYGYTF. CDR3 DNA: TGTGCCAGCAGCTTAGGGGCTTACTATGGCTACACCTTC.

This clone was seen a few times. The chain has TRBV7-8 and TRBJ2-5; TRBD1 matches at 9 bases. This CDR3 is 16 amino acids long. J gave up 8 bases and V 4 bases, and 14 bases lay outside the gene matches. Germline V gene data show CDR1 as SGHVS and CDR2 as FQNEAQ. The CDR3 here is CASSSPGQGLPGTQYF. DNA for the CDR3: TGTGCCAGCAGCTCACCGGGACAGGGCCTCCCAGGTACCCAGTACTTC.

As for this clone: Other DNA sequences in the same sample also yield this CDR3. This chain links TRBV27 with TRBJ2-7; D unclear. Germline V gene data show CDR1 as MNHEY and CDR2 as SMNVEV (reference sequence). V lost 4 bases and J lost 2, with 3 bases in between. CDR3 size: 11 residues. CDR3 loop: CASSSTYEQYF. The CDR3 DNA follows: TGTGCCAGCAGTTCCACCTACGAGCAGTACTTC.

The chain uses TRBV2 and TRBJ1-6; D unclear. Germline V gene sequence: CDR1 SNHLY, CDR2 FYNNEI. Trimming pared 6 bases from V and 0 bases from J, leaving 12 bases between. CDR3 length: 16 amino acids. The CDR3 DNA is TGTGCCAGCAGGCAGGACCGAAGCTCCTATAATTCACCCCTCCACTTT. It translates to CASRQDRSSYNSPLHF.

The rearrangement uses TRBV28 and TRBJ2-2; 7 positions agree with TRBD2. V shed 5 bases and J 6 bases; nucleotides not matched to a gene: 18. The germline V gene has CDR1 MDHEN and CDR2 SYDVKM. The CDR3 spans 18 residues. The CDR3 sequence is CASSPPTPRVTSPGELFF. Here the CDR3 DNA reads TGTGCCAGCAGTCCACCTACCCCCAGGGTGACTAGCCCCGGGGAGCTGTTTTTT.

V gene TRBV5-4 combines with J gene TRBJ2-4; 8 positions match TRBD2. This CDR3 contains 14 residues. The V gene end was trimmed by 0 bases and the J gene end by 4 bases; junction bases not matched to a gene: 0. Germline V CDR1 and CDR2: SGHNT, YYREEE (reference sequence). The CDR3 DNA reads TGTGCCAGCAGCTTGGGCGGGGGGAAAAACATTCAGTACTTC. It codes for CASSLGGGKNIQYF.

The chain couples TRBV2 to TRBJ2-7; 14 nucleotides agree with TRBD2. Germline lookup yields CDR1 SNHLY and CDR2 FYNNEI. Trimming cost V 6 bases and J 5 bases; bases outside gene matches: 6. This CDR3 region has 15 residues. Here the CDR3 DNA reads TGTGCCAGCAGAACCGGGACTAGCGGGAGAAACGAGCAGTACTTC. The encoded protein is CASRTGTSGRNEQYF.

The genes are TRBV7-9 and TRBJ1-1, with D possibly being TRBD1 (5 bases). This CDR3 region has 16 residues. Germline CDR1 is SEHNR and CDR2 is FQNEAQ (reference sequence). The germline V and J ends were trimmed by 6 bases and 0 bases, with 17 bases remaining between them. The CDR3 DNA follows: TGTGCCAGCAGAGACCTGACAGAACCTATGAACACTGAAGCTTTCTTT. Its translation is CASRDLTEPMNTEAFF.

The rearrangement links TRBV25-1 to TRBJ2-5; D gene unclear. The J call may be in error: the DNA end matches TRBJ2-7 better. CDR1 MGHDK and CDR2 SYGVNS come from the germline V gene. The CDR3 is made up of 11 amino acids. The chain's CDR3 is CASTGNYEQYF. The CDR3 DNA reads as TGTGCCAGCACCGGCAACTACGAGCAGTACTTC.

The J gene is TRBJ1-2, the V gene TRBV6-5; TRBD1 is a possible D gene (5 bases). From germline, CDR1 is MNHEY and CDR2 SVGAGI. The CDR3 loop spans 14 amino acids. V shed 6 bases and J shed 1 base, with 12 bases lying between them. The CDR3 protein is CASSPYRGNYGYTF. Written as DNA, the CDR3 is TGTGCCAGCAGCCCGTATAGGGGTAACTATGGCTACACCTTC.

V is TRBV7-2 and J is TRBJ1-4, with TRBD1 matching over 9 bases. Germline V CDR1 and CDR2: SGHTA, FQGNSA. Trimming cost V 5 bases and J 8 bases; bases outside gene matches: 6. The CDR3 spans 14 residues. CDR3 region: CASSQGQGQEKLFF. The CDR3 DNA follows: TGTGCCAGCAGCCAGGGACAGGGTCAGGAAAAACTGTTTTTT.

The V gene is TRBV30, the J gene TRBJ2-7; 9 nucleotides align to TRBD2. V gave up 1 base and J gave up 3 bases; unmatched junction bases: 19. CDR1 is GTSNPN and CDR2 is SVGIG in the germline V gene (reference sequence). This CDR3 has 19 amino acids. CDR3 sequence reads: CAWSGGMSSGSQPIYEQYF. Written as DNA, the CDR3 is TGTGCCTGGAGTGGGGGTATGAGTAGCGGGAGTCAGCCCATCTACGAGCAGTACTTC.

The V and J genes are TRBV27 and TRBJ1-2; maybe TRBD1 (6 bases). Trimming cost V 5 bases and J 5 bases, with 12 bases left between them. Germline V gene data show CDR1 as MNHEY and CDR2 as SMNVEV (reference sequence). The CDR3 runs to 13 residues. For the CDR3, the DNA is TGTGCCAGCAGTGATGGGGGCGCGTATGGCTACACCTTC. Translating it yields CASSDGGAYGYTF.

The chain combines TRBV4-2 with TRBJ2-7, with a possible D match to TRBD2 (6 bases). The V end was cut by 1 base, the J end by 0 bases, with 13 bases between. CDR3 length: 16 amino acids. Per the germline V gene, CDR1 is LGHNA and CDR2 is YNFKEQ. The CDR3 sequence: CASSQAYSAGSYEQYF. CDR3 coding DNA: TGTGCCAGCAGCCAAGCGTACTCAGCGGGCTCCTACGAGCAGTACTTC.

This clone was counted only a few times. The DNA for the CDR3 is TGTGCCAGCAGTGAAGCGCTCGACGGAGCCTACGAGCAGTACTTC. Translated, it gives CASSEALDGAYEQYF. The chain combines TRBV6-1 with TRBJ2-7; D is undetermined. The CDR3 sequence is 15 residues long. The germline V gene encodes CDR1 MNHNS and CDR2 SASEGT. The V and J ends lost 0 bases and 2 bases respectively, with 11 bases between them.

The rearrangement joins TRBV29-1 to TRBJ2-7; 9 bases agree with TRBD2. The CDR3 is 11 amino acids. CDR1 is SQVTM and CDR2 is ANQGSEA in the germline V gene. V lost 7 bases to trimming and J lost 6 bases; unmatched junction nucleotides: 4. The CDR3 sequence: CSAGLASEQYF. CDR3 DNA: TGCAGCGCCGGACTAGCGTCCGAGCAGTACTTC.

The table lists this clone with a count of one. The chain combines TRBV10-3 with TRBJ1-2; 8 bases are shared with TRBD1. Germline V gene lookup returns CDR1 ENHRY and CDR2 SYGVKD. The trim removed 6 bases at V and 4 bases at J, leaving 7 bases unmatched. CDR3 length: 14 amino acids. CDR3 loop: CAIRHIDRGYGYTF. DNA of the CDR3: TGTGCCATCAGGCATATAGACAGGGGCTATGGCTACACCTTC.

About this clone: This may stem from a read error, because a much larger clone lies one nucleotide away. CDR3 protein: CASGISGSGGNQPQHF. For the CDR3, the DNA is TGTGCTAGTGGTATCTCGGGATCAGGGGGCAATCAGCCCCAGCATTTT. The chain couples TRBV12-5 to TRBJ1-5, with D possibly being TRBD1 (6 bases). CDR1 and CDR2 from the germline V gene are LGHNT and FRNRAP. CDR3 length: 16 amino acids. With 5 bases removed from V and 2 bases from J, the gap between germline ends came to 16 bases.

The chain links TRBV7-6 to TRBJ1-1; TRBD1 might be the D (5 bases). The V end lost 0 bases, the J end lost 6 bases, and 8 bases lay between the germline ends. The CDR3 extends over 13 amino acids. The germline V gene has CDR1 SGHVS and CDR2 FNYEAQ. The CDR3 DNA sequence: TGTGCCAGCAGCTTAGCGTGGGGCTCTGAAGCTTTCTTT. Protein product: CASSLAWGSEAFF.

The chain couples TRBV2 to TRBJ2-2, with TRBD2 matching over 8 bases. There are 13 residues in the CDR3. Germline V CDR1 and CDR2: SNHLY, FYNNEI. The ends lost 11 bases at V and 1 base at J; junction bases unmatched: 3. The CDR3 sequence: CAGGLENTGELFF. The DNA for the CDR3 is TGTGCCGGGGGACTAGAGAACACCGGGGAGCTGTTTTTT.

This chain links TRBV19 with TRBJ1-4; a weak D match, TRBD1 (5 bases). CDR1 and CDR2 (germline): LNHDA, SQIVND (reference sequence). The CDR3 extends over 15 amino acids. V shed 7 bases and J shed 7 bases, with 19 bases lying between them. The CDR3 nucleotides are TGTGCCAGTACTACCCCGGGACGCGGCACTGAAAAACTGTTTTTT. Translated, it gives CASTTPGRGTEKLFF.

The rearrangement uses TRBV27 and TRBJ2-3, with no clear D. The CDR3 runs 12 residues. Trimming removed 5 bases at V and 5 bases at J, with 8 bases between. The germline CDR1 and CDR2 sequences are MNHEY and SMNVEV (reference sequence). CDR3 sequence reads: CASSRPGDTQYF. The CDR3 coding sequence is TGTGCCAGCAGTCGCCCCGGAGATACGCAGTATTTT.

Only a few counts were recorded for this clone. The V call is TRBV6-6, the J call TRBJ2-7; 11 bases agree with TRBD1. CDR3 size: 16 residues. Trimming took 2 bases from V and 3 from J; bases not matched to a gene: 6. CDR1 and CDR2 (germline): MNHNY, SVGAGI (reference sequence). Here the CDR3 reads CASSYGGDRGIYEQYF. Written as DNA, the CDR3 is TGTGCCAGCAGTTACGGGGGGGACAGGGGGATCTACGAGCAGTACTTC.